The table lists the clone carrying this T cell receptor (beta chain) with a few counts. Its antigen is as yet unknown. TCR alpha and TCR beta cDNA libraries carrying sample barcodes and UMIs came from 5'RACE with constant-segment primers. MiXCR was run by TCRdb on the 5' RACE reads, yielding one entry per CDR3 protein. This sample has over 500,000 distinct CDR3 sequences, with roughly a sixth found just once. Germline values: CDR1 LGHDT, CDR2 YNNKEL (reference sequence). V lost 2 bases and J lost 7; bases outside the gene matches: 6. The CDR3 spans 16 residues. This sample stems from a study of T-cell memory formation after mild COVID-19. The overall study: Largely, the TCR clusters proved donor specific. General observations from the study: Contracting clones from day 15 to 85 showed balanced CD4/CD8; later expanders favored CD4+. Some SARS-CoV-2-responding clones were already detected in memory before infection.

The sequenced material came from PBMCs or a T cell subset sorted from them (not recorded which). The chain employs TRBV3-1 and TRBJ2-1; 12 nucleotides match TRBD2. This sequence was found in an adult woman who had mild COVID-19 (a few samples of this study predate the infection). Cell type and time point are not known. The CDR3 protein is CASSQYRTSGTNEQFF. The CDR3 region has the DNA TGTGCCAGCAGCCAATACCGGACTAGCGGGACGAATGAGCAGTTCTTC.